The text below deals with one T cell receptor (beta chain). The antigen remains unidentified. The data derive from a study of shared clonotypes between healthy human individuals. The wider study: Researchers drew samples from a couple of women and a few men aged 18 to 49.

The CDR3 sequence is 13 residues long. V lost 4 bases and J lost 3, with 10 bases in between. Germline-derived CDR1 and CDR2 are SGDLS and YYNGEE. Study outcomes and limitations: Researchers found naive subsets generally carried larger estimated richness than memory subsets.

The assay ran at deep level. The repertoire was sequenced with immunoSEQ multiplex PCR; TCRdb's copy has only in-frame clones and lacks some. This table holds millions of clones, just over 90% found once. This sequence was found in a young man in good health. Some clones in this sample may be carry-over from other donors' samples. The specimen sequenced was naive CD4+ T cells from PBMCs. Subset defined: CD45RA+ positively selected. V is TRBV9 and J is TRBJ1-2, with D hard to call. The CDR3 reads CASSLASDYGYTF. The CDR3 DNA sequence: TGTGCCAGCAGCCTGGCTAGTGACTATGGCTACACCTTC.